The T cell receptor (beta chain) described here comes from a study of identical twins. Study outcomes and limitations: Insertions were fewer in abundant cord blood beta clonotypes, whereas memory repertoires showed none of this pattern.

Each donor (without exception) was a healthy Caucasian. A universal primer site was added by template switching, and unique molecular identifiers were carried by the cDNA. TCRdb processed the 5' RACE reads anew with MiXCR; each CDR3 protein has one entry. Of 450,000 to 600,000 distinct CDR3 sequences detected, 20% to 25% appear once; the ten largest clones hold around 0.47%. This CDR3 has 15 amino acids. Deletions cut 4 bases from V and 0 bases from J, with 13 bases between. This clonotype showed up just a few times. No antigen is known for it. The same specimen was also included in a second study, on yellow fever vaccine responses in identical twins.

This chain links TRBV12-3 or TRBV12-4 with TRBJ2-7; perhaps D is TRBD1 or TRBD2 (7 bases each). The TCR sequence derives from a young woman in good health. The sample consisted of CD4+ T cells sorted from blood. CDR3 in amino acids: CASSSRGGRSYEQYF. The CDR3 nucleotides read TGTGCCAGCAGTTCCAGGGGGGGCCGCTCCTACGAGCAGTACTTC.